The 19 T cell receptor beta chains reported below all come from one sample, sequenced in a study of cytomegalovirus exposure and HLA in healthy donors. PCR amplification relied on 60 Vbeta primers (plus 13 Jbeta primers). The data were produced by immunoSEQ multiplex PCR, yet TCRdb's version contains in-frame clones alone and is incomplete. The profile shows about 130,000 clones, about 70% of them singletons. The sequenced sample consisted of PBMCs. The receptor set was obtained from a woman aged 55-70 years in good health and CMV-seropositive.

The rearrangement links TRBV14 to TRBJ2-3, with a tentative D call TRBD1 (5 bases). V dropped 1 base and J dropped 11 bases, with 13 bases sitting between them. CDR3 length: 13 residues. Germline lookup yields CDR1 SGHDN and CDR2 FVKESK. The CDR3 nucleotides read TGTGCCAGCAGCCAAGCCTTGGCAGGGTTGCAGTATTTT. It yields the protein CASSQALAGLQYF.

The gene calls are TRBV10-2 and TRBJ1-1, with 9 bases fitting TRBD1. This CDR3 has 14 residues. Germline assignment: CDR1 WSHSY and CDR2 SAAADI. V was pared by 6 bases and J by 2 bases, with 4 bases of the junction left unmatched. The CDR3 reads CASSQTGGNTEAFF. Here the CDR3 DNA reads TGCGCCAGCAGCCAGACAGGGGGTAACACTGAAGCTTTCTTT.

This clone appeared a single time. The rearrangement joins TRBV5-6 to TRBJ2-1, with a weak D call TRBD1 (6 bases). The length of the CDR3 is 15 residues. The germline CDR1 and CDR2 sequences are SGHDT and YYEEEE. V lost 2 bases to trimming and J lost 6 bases, with 15 bases between them. CDR3 amino acids: CASSFGTQVSNEQFF. CDR3 nucleotide sequence: TGTGCCAGCAGCTTCGGGACACAGGTCAGCAATGAGCAGTTCTTC.

This clone has only a few counts. The chain combines TRBV5-1 with TRBJ2-2, with 7 bases lining up with TRBD1. V gave up 2 bases and J gave up 3 bases; unmatched junction bases: 7. CDR1 is SGHRS and CDR2 is YFSETQ in the germline V gene. CDR3 length equals 16 residues. The CDR3 protein is CASSFLPGTDTGELFF. CDR3 sequence (DNA): TGCGCCAGCAGCTTCCTCCCCGGGACAGACACCGGGGAGCTGTTTTTT.

This clone was counted between two and nine times. Other nucleotide sequences in the sample specify the same CDR3. V usage is TRBV5-6 and J usage is TRBJ1-5; 12 bases fit TRBD1. With 0 bases clipped from V and 6 bases from J, the junction kept 1 base outside the gene matches. The V gene's germline CDR1 is SGHDT and CDR2 YYEEEE. The CDR3 is 15 amino acids. The CDR3 sequence is CASSLGDRGRQPQHF. CDR3 sequence (DNA): TGTGCCAGCAGCTTGGGGGACAGGGGGCGTCAGCCCCAGCATTTT. The full variable domain, completed using reference TRBV5-6 and TRBJ1-5, is DAGVTQSPTHLIKTRGQQVTLRCSPKSGHDTVSWYQQALGQGPQFIFQYYEEEERQRGNFPDRFSGHQFPNYSSELNVNALLLGDSALYLCASSLGDRGRQPQHFGDGTRLSIL.

V gene TRBV7-8 combines with J gene TRBJ1-2; TRBD1 matches at 7 bases. V trimming: 6 bases; J trimming: 3 bases; junction bases outside the gene matches: 13. The CDR3 sequence is 16 residues long. Germline assignment: CDR1 SGHVS and CDR2 FQNEAQ. The CDR3 protein is CASSSGTADDYYGYTF. The CDR3 DNA reads TGTGCCAGCAGTTCCGGGACAGCAGACGACTACTATGGCTACACCTTC.

This clone appeared a few times. The chain has TRBV9 and TRBJ1-2; TRBD1 might be the D (5 bases). Trimming removed 5 bases from V and 4 bases from J, with 15 bases in between. The germline V gene encodes CDR1 SGDLS and CDR2 YYNGEE. The CDR3 loop spans 14 amino acids. CDR3 nucleotide sequence: TGTGCCAGCAGAGCTATGACAGCTACCTATGGCTACACCTTC. Protein: CASRAMTATYGYTF.

The chain couples TRBV7-3 to TRBJ1-6, with 7 bases identical to TRBD1. The germline V gene encodes CDR1 SGHTA and CDR2 FQGTGA. Losses at the gene ends were 6 bases for V and 8 bases for J; bases not matched to a gene: 4. This CDR3 is built from 13 residues. The CDR3 region is CASRKTGDSPLHF. The DNA of the CDR3 is TGTGCCAGCAGGAAAACAGGGGATTCACCCCTCCACTTT.

The chain recombines TRBV18 with TRBJ2-5; TRBD2 might be the D (6 bases). The CDR3 extends over 13 amino acids. Trimming removed 0 bases at V and 5 bases at J, with 7 bases between. Germline CDR1 and CDR2: KGHSH and LQKENI. The CDR3 sequence is CASSPPTSETQYF. The CDR3 nucleotides are TGTGCCAGCTCACCACCGACTAGTGAGACCCAGTACTTC.

This CDR3 is CASSLTSGGLYEQYF. CDR3 nucleotides: TGTGCCAGCAGCCTCACTAGCGGGGGGCTGTACGAGCAGTACTTC. V gene TRBV11-1 combines with J gene TRBJ2-7, with TRBD2 identical over 12 bases. The V gene's germline CDR1 is SGHAT and CDR2 FQDESV (reference sequence). This CDR3 is built from 15 residues. V gave up 5 bases and J gave up 4 bases; unmatched junction bases: 6.

The rearrangement uses TRBV19 and TRBJ2-7; the D gene is possibly TRBD1 (6 bases). The CDR3 covers 15 residues. Between the trimmed V and J ends, which lost 4 bases and 7 bases, there was a span of 20 bases. Germline loops: CDR1 LNHDA, CDR2 SQIVND (reference sequence). The DNA for the CDR3 is TGTGCCAGTAGTAACGGACAGTCCGCTAGATTGGAGCAGTACTTC. Translated: CASSNGQSARLEQYF.

V and J are TRBV6-5 and TRBJ2-7, with TRBD1 matching 9 bases. The CDR3 loop spans 16 amino acids. Losses at the gene ends were 4 bases for V and 2 bases for J; bases not matched to a gene: 9. Germline V gives CDR1 MNHEY, CDR2 SVGAGI. The chain's CDR3 is CASSSQGQGTPYEQYF. The CDR3 DNA reads TGTGCCAGCAGTTCACAAGGACAGGGGACACCCTACGAGCAGTACTTC.

J is TRBJ2-1 and V is TRBV4-1; 7 positions match TRBD1. V gave up 1 base and J gave up 3 bases; unmatched junction bases: 9. CDR1 and CDR2 (germline): MGHRA, YSYEKL. The CDR3 is 17 amino acids. The CDR3 DNA follows: TGCGCCAGCAGCCAAGGTGAGGGGGCCAGGATCTACAATGAGCAGTTCTTC. This codes for CASSQGEGARIYNEQFF.

The chain combines TRBV5-6 with TRBJ2-1; D perhaps matches TRBD2 (5 bases). Trimming pared 0 bases from V and 1 base from J, leaving 11 bases between. This CDR3 has 16 amino acids. Germline lookup yields CDR1 SGHDT and CDR2 YYEEEE. CDR3 in DNA: TGTGCCAGCAGCTTGGTCGGTAGCGAATCCTACAATGAGCAGTTCTTC. Translating it yields CASSLVGSESYNEQFF.

This clone was counted a single time. J is TRBJ1-2 and V is TRBV19; D possibly corresponds to TRBD1 (5 bases). The CDR3 spans 13 residues. Trimming removed 7 bases at V and 8 bases at J, with 17 bases between. Per the germline V gene, CDR1 is LNHDA and CDR2 is SQIVND (reference sequence). As DNA, the CDR3 is TGTGCCAGTACCGCGAGGGGAGGGTACGGCTACACCTTC. Protein sequence: CASTARGGYGYTF.

A word on this clone: One end of the junction fails to match germline, which may point to a read error. This chain links TRBV7-9 with TRBJ1-4; no definite D call. The length of the CDR3 is 15 residues. CDR1 SEHNR and CDR2 FQNEAQ come from the germline V gene (reference sequence). Written as DNA, the CDR3 is TGTTCCAGCAGCTTAACCCCACCGAGGGAAGAAAAACTGTTTTTT. Its translation is CSSSLTPPREEKLFF.

The genes are TRBV5-1 and TRBJ1-1, with 12 bases aligning to TRBD1. V lost 1 base to trimming and J lost 5 bases; unmatched junction nucleotides: 3. This CDR3 is 15 amino acids long. The germline V gene has CDR1 SGHRS and CDR2 YFSETQ. The CDR3 bases are TGCGCCAGCAGCTTGACGGGACAGGGGGCGACTGAAGCTTTCTTT. Protein sequence: CASSLTGQGATEAFF.

The CDR3: CASSRGQPKTYEQYF. CDR3 nucleotides: TGCGCCAGCAGCCGTGGACAGCCAAAAACCTACGAGCAGTACTTC. The rearrangement uses TRBV5-1 and TRBJ2-7, with D tentatively TRBD1 (6 bases). The V gene's germline CDR1 is SGHRS and CDR2 YFSETQ. The V and J ends lost 4 bases and 2 bases respectively, with 16 bases between them. The length of the CDR3 is 15 residues.

This sequence joins TRBV18 and TRBJ2-5; 11 positions match TRBD1. The ends lost 3 bases at V and 2 bases at J; junction bases unmatched: 2. Germline CDR1 reads KGHSH; CDR2 reads LQKENI. CDR3 length: 15 amino acids. The CDR3 nucleotides are TGTGCCAGCTCACCGGGACAGGGGGTACAAGAGACCCAGTACTTC. It codes for CASSPGQGVQETQYF.